Sequencing of this T cell receptor beta chain was carried out in a study of siplizumab effects on memory and regulatory T cells. Broader study findings: Unstimulated naive T cells seemed to show more diversity than memory cells did, and they also seemed to be among the major contributors to the alloresponse. The Treg-derived share of mappable alloreactive CD4+ clones averaged 68.8% with siplizumab and about 30% in controls.

This clone occurred a few times. Its antigen is unknown. One junction end does not reproduce the germline sequence, and a read error may be involved. Sequencing was performed with immunoSEQ multiplex PCR; in TCRdb, only in-frame clones are kept and a portion is missing. The sample has around 86,000 clones, 90% to 95% seen once. The CDR3 covers 15 residues. The V gene's germline CDR1 is SGHDN and CDR2 FVKESK. This receptor was identified in a human donor in good health. This chain uses TRBV14 with TRBJ1-5, with unresolved D. Sequencing was carried out using non-Treg CD4+ T cells sorted from blood. In DNA, the CDR3 is TGTGCCAGCACCCAAGGGCGTATCGGCAATCAGCCCCAGCATTTT. Amino acids: CASTQGRIGNQPQHF.